This TCR beta chain is from a study of blood T cells in healthy people across ages. The extraction recovered at least 6 micrograms of total RNA per sample. It was with a sample-barcoded 5' primer and a J-beta primer mix that a second PCR of roughly 7 to 12 cycles was run. A template-switch adaptor containing 12 random nucleotides labeled each cDNA molecule. MiXCR was run by TCRdb on the 5' RACE reads, yielding one entry per CDR3 protein. The sample has under 950,000 distinct CDR3 sequences, about 24% seen once; the top ten hold around a fifth. Germline V gene data show CDR1 as GTSNPN and CDR2 as SVGIG (reference sequence). Unmatched junction bases numbered 6, after V lost 7 bases and J lost 2 bases. This CDR3 has 14 residues. General study points: The unsorted PBMCs prevented any conclusive comparison of naive versus antigen-experienced cells.

Comment on this clonotype: Its cognate antigen is unknown.

The receptor's source is a man aged 70-80 years in good health. Sequenced material: blood. The chain employs TRBV30 and TRBJ1-4, with 8 bases matching TRBD1. In DNA form, the CDR3 reads TGTGCCTCCGACAGGGGAGAGACTAATGAAAAACTGTTTTTT. As protein: CASDRGETNEKLFF.